These 6 T cell receptor beta chains came from one sample sequenced in a study of cytomegalovirus exposure and HLA in healthy donors. The PCR contained 60 Vbeta and 13 Jbeta primers. Using immunoSEQ multiplex PCR, the repertoire was profiled, and TCRdb retains in-frame clones only, with some absent. The sample includes approximately 170,000 clones, 77% of them seen just once. The sequenced sample consisted of PBMCs. The receptors originated from a male donor in good health and CMV-seropositive.

This sequence joins TRBV6-4 and TRBJ1-4, with 10 positions matching TRBD1. This CDR3 is built from 14 residues. The germline V gene has CDR1 MRHNA and CDR2 SNTAGT. V lost 8 bases, J lost 4 bases, and 4 bases stayed unmatched. CDR3 nucleotides: TGTGCCAGCCCCAGGACAGGGGGTAATGAAAAACTGTTTTTT. Its translation is CASPRTGGNEKLFF.

The CDR3 region is CASSSRVLETQYF. The DNA of the CDR3 is TGTGCCAGCAGTAGCAGGGTGTTGGAGACCCAGTACTTC. The chain carries TRBV2 and TRBJ2-5; TRBD1 might be the D (5 bases). The CDR3 has 13 amino acids. V gave up 5 bases and J gave up 5 bases, with 12 bases separating them. Per germline, CDR1 SNHLY and CDR2 FYNNEI.

The chain uses TRBV4-1 and TRBJ2-1; no reliable D call. Between the trimmed V and J ends, which lost 2 bases and 4 bases, there was a span of 3 bases. Germline loops: CDR1 MGHRA, CDR2 YSYEKL. The CDR3 has 12 residues. CDR3 region: CASSQYYNEQFF. CDR3 nucleotides: TGCGCCAGCAGCCAATATTACAATGAGCAGTTCTTC.

The chain carries TRBV30 and TRBJ1-6, with no clear D. The length of the CDR3 is 19 residues. Germline CDR1 GTSNPN, CDR2 SVGIG (reference sequence). The V and J ends lost 3 bases and 14 bases respectively, with 35 bases between them. For the CDR3, the DNA is TGTGCCTGGAGCTTCGCCCCGGGGAATCCCTTCTTGCCACCCTCAGCCCTCCACTTT. This sequence encodes CAWSFAPGNPFLPPSALHF.

This clone appeared a few times. The rearrangement links TRBV5-6 to TRBJ2-1; 11 positions match TRBD1. This CDR3 spans 17 amino acids. The J segment lost 3 bases and the V segment lost 2 bases, leaving 7 bases of the junction unmatched. Germline V gene lookup returns CDR1 SGHDT and CDR2 YYEEEE. The CDR3, as DNA: TGTGCCAGCAGCTTCGTAGGACAGGGGGCGGTCTACAATGAGCAGTTCTTC. It translates to CASSFVGQGAVYNEQFF.

The rearrangement links TRBV10-3 to TRBJ2-1; possible D gene TRBD1, 7 bases. Germline V gene lookup returns CDR1 ENHRY and CDR2 SYGVKD. Deletions cut 4 bases from V and 3 bases from J, with 10 bases between. CDR3 size: 14 residues. This CDR3 is CAISARGVYNEQFF. The CDR3 nucleotides are TGTGCCATCAGTGCCAGGGGGGTCTACAATGAGCAGTTCTTC.